A few counts support the clone carrying this T cell receptor beta chain. Its antigen is currently unknown. The record originates from a study of beta chain features in type 1 diabetes. The whole isolated RNA underwent reverse transcription, so sequencing captured expressed TCRB transcripts. Assay: immunoSEQ multiplex PCR; the TCRdb copy retains only in-frame clones and omits some. In the table there are approximately 300,000 clones, approximately 10% of which are singletons. CDR1 MDHEN and CDR2 SYDVKM come from the germline V gene. Trimming cost V 5 bases and J 9 bases; bases outside gene matches: 8. The length of the CDR3 is 13 residues. General study results and limits: Amplification by PCR could prefer shorter templates, with the same effect in patients and controls. Significant though moderate, a shortening of TCRB CDR3s appeared in all four CD4+ subsets of Type 1 diabetes patients.

This clonotype originated in a woman under 40 in good health. The sample taken for sequencing was naive CD4+ T cells from blood. V is TRBV28 and J is TRBJ2-3, with 7 bases identical to TRBD2. The CDR3 sequence: CASSSGVGGTQYF. CDR3 DNA: TGTGCCAGCAGTAGCGGGGTGGGAGGGACGCAGTATTTT.